This T cell receptor (beta chain) is drawn from a study of T cells in localized non-small cell lung cancer. Broader study findings: A median of approximately 60 of the top 100 tumor clones appeared in adjacent lung, which was paired and uninvolved. Exceeding tumor, uninvolved adjacent lung had the highest T cell clonality. Elevated circulating T cell density in blood was associated with longer overall survival. Investigators sequenced only a single tumor region, leaving heterogeneity possible.

Clones were sequenced by immunoSEQ multiplex PCR, and TCRdb holds only the in-frame ones, with some missing. Here the sample spans around 1,600 clones, 27% being singletons. This clone is large (0.1 to 1%). The antigen is undetermined. The TCR originated in a female donor aged 60 or older with stage II lung adenocarcinoma. Sequences were derived from lung tumor tissue, sampled before any cancer treatment.

For the CDR3, the DNA is TGTGCCAGCTCACGGGATGCTTTTGGCTACACCTTC. Translated: CASSRDAFGYTF. V is TRBV18 and J is TRBJ1-2; D is unresolved. Germline V CDR1 and CDR2: KGHSH, LQKENI. The ends were cut back, 4 bases at V and 7 bases at J, with 10 bases in the middle. This CDR3 has 12 residues.